These 5 T cell receptor beta chains were sequenced from one sample in a study of CD8 T cells in ankylosing spondylitis. Findings and limits, study-wide: About 8 highly homologous variants made up a TCR beta motif, and this motif appeared characteristic of ankylosing spondylitis blood.

The antigens for these receptors are not known. MiXCR was run by TCRdb on the 5' RACE reads, yielding one entry per CDR3 protein. This sample carries approximately 400,000 distinct CDR3 sequences, more than 15% of them seen once, and the ten largest clones take over 1%. What was sequenced was blood, either unsorted or a sorted T cell fraction (not recorded which). The receptors here all came from a male donor with ankylosing spondylitis.

This chain links TRBV11-2 with TRBJ2-7; 8 nucleotides agree with TRBD1. Looked up from germline, CDR1 is SGHAT and CDR2 is FQNNGV. The CDR3 runs to 15 residues. Unmatched junction bases numbered 11, after V lost 3 bases and J lost 7 bases. The CDR3 region has the DNA TGTGCCAGCAGCTTTGGACAGGACAGGGCGGAAGAGCAGTACTTC. Its protein product is CASSFGQDRAEEQYF. The full variable domain, rest sourced from reference TRBV11-2 and TRBJ2-7, is EAGVAQSPRYKIIEKRQSVAFWCNPISGHATLYWYQQILGQGPKLLIQFQNNGVVDDSQLPKDRFSAERLKGVDSTLKIQPAKLEDSAVYLCASSFGQDRAEEQYFGPGTRLTVT.

This clonotype was seen a few times. This chain connects TRBV5-1 to TRBJ1-4; D is perhaps TRBD1 (5 bases). CDR3 length: 15 amino acids. CDR1 is SGHRS, CDR2 YFSETQ, per germline. Trimming removed 0 bases from V and 3 bases from J, with 9 bases in between. Written as DNA, the CDR3 is TGCGCCAGCAGCTTGGACCTGGGGCCTAATGAAAAACTGTTTTTT. Translated, it gives CASSLDLGPNEKLFF.

This chain links TRBV30 with TRBJ1-2, with D uncertain. V was cut by 5 bases and J by 3 bases, with 16 bases left in between. From germline, CDR1 is GTSNPN and CDR2 SVGIG (reference sequence). This CDR3 has 14 amino acids. The CDR3 is CAWVPPGLDYGYTF. DNA for the CDR3: TGTGCCTGGGTCCCCCCGGGGTTGGACTATGGCTACACCTTC.

This clonotype was counted only a few times. V usage is TRBV20-1 and J usage is TRBJ2-7, with D uncertain. V was shortened by 6 bases and J by 6 bases, with 24 bases between the two germline ends. The CDR3 contains 15 residues. The germline CDR1 and CDR2 sequences are DFQATT and SNEGSKA (reference sequence). The DNA for the CDR3 is TGCAGTGCCCAAGTCTGGCTCGCCCCCAGGAGCGAGCAGTACTTC. Protein: CSAQVWLAPRSEQYF.

This clonotype came up many times. This chain connects TRBV10-3 to TRBJ2-1; 12 bases agree with TRBD2. CDR3 length: 17 residues. The germline V gene encodes CDR1 ENHRY and CDR2 SYGVKD. V lost 0 bases, J lost 4 bases, and 4 bases stayed unmatched. CDR3 sequence: CAISESRLAGAYNEQFF. The CDR3 DNA sequence: TGTGCCATCAGTGAGTCGCGACTAGCGGGAGCATACAATGAGCAGTTCTTC.